This T cell receptor beta chain is from a study of blood T cells in healthy people across ages. Sample-barcoded 5' priming and a J-beta primer mix drove a second PCR of 7 to 11 cycles. TCRdb redid the calling of the 5' RACE reads with MiXCR, one entry per CDR3 protein. The sample includes over 700,000 distinct CDR3 sequences, more than 20% of them seen just once. This clonotype was seen once. Its antigen is unknown. Overall study findings and caveats: The diversity estimates, figures obtained from one million T cells, were considered underestimates.

The sample also formed part of further work on T cells of mothers and their children.

The sequencing input was blood. This clonotype was sampled from a boy aged 5-17 years in good health.

The CDR3 DNA sequence: TGTGCCAGCAGCTTAAACAGCCCAAGTAACTATGGCTACACCTTC. This translates into CASSLNSPSNYGYTF. The V and J genes are TRBV7-9 and TRBJ1-2; D uncertain. The CDR3 spans 15 residues. Trimming cost V 2 bases and J 1 base, with 11 bases left between them. From germline, CDR1 is SEHNR and CDR2 FQNEAQ (reference sequence).